Given below is one T cell receptor (beta chain) in context. The data were taken from a study of CD8 T cells in Susac syndrome. An input of roughly 0.5 to 1 ug of RNA was subjected to reverse transcription using random hexamers. TCRdb recomputed calls from the immunoSEQ multiplex PCR reads with MiXCR, one row per CDR3 protein. Of 150,000 to 200,000 distinct CDR3 sequences in the sample, 93% were seen once. The germline V gene has CDR1 LGHDT and CDR2 YNNKEL (reference sequence). Trimming cost V 1 base and J 0 bases, with 22 bases left between them. CDR3 length equals 20 residues. Age- and sex-matched healthy donors served as the control group.

The receptor was derived from a human donor in good health. V is TRBV3-1 and J is TRBJ1-5; D gene uncertain. The sample was CD4+ T cells from PBMCs. Here the CDR3 reads CASSQVLQAPGGVSNQPQHF. In DNA form, the CDR3 reads TGTGCCAGCAGCCAAGTTCTTCAGGCGCCCGGCGGGGTTAGCAATCAGCCCCAGCATTTT.